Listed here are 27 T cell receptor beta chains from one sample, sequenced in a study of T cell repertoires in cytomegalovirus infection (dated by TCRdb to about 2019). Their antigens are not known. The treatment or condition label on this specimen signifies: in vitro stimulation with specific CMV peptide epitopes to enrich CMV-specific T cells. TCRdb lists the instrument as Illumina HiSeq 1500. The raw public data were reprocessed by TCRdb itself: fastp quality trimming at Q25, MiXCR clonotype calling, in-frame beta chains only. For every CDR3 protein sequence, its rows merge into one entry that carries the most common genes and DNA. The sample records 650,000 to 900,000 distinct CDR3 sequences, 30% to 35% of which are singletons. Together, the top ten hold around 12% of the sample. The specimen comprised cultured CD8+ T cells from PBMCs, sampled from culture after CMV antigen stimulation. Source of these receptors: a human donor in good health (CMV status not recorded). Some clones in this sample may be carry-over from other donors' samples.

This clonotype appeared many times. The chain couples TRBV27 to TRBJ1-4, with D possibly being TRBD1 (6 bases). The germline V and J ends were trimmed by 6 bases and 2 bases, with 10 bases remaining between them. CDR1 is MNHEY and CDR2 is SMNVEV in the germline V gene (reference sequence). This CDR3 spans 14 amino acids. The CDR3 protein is CASSQGSTNEKLFF. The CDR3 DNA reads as TGTGCCAGCAGCCAGGGGTCGACTAATGAAAAACTGTTTTTT.

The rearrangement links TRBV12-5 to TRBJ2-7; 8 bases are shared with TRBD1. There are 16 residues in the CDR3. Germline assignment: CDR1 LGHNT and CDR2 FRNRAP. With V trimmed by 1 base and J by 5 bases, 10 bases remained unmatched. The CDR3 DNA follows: TGTGCTAGTGGTTTGGCGACCCGACAGGGGCCTAACGAGCAGTACGTC. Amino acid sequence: CASGLATRQGPNEQYV.

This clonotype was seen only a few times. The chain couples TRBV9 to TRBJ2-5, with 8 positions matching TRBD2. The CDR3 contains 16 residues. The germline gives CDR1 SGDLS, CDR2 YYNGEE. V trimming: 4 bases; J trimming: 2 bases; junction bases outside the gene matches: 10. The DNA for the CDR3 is TGTGCCAGCAGCTCCCCGGGGGGGGCAACTCAAGAGACCCAGTACTTC. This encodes CASSSPGGATQETQYF. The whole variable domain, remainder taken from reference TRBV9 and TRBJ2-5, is DSGVTQTPKHLITATGQRVTLRCSPRSGDLSVYWYQQSLDQGLQFLIQYYNGEERAKGNILERFSAQQFPDLHSELNLSSLELGDSALYFCASSSPGGATQETQYFGPGTRLLVL.

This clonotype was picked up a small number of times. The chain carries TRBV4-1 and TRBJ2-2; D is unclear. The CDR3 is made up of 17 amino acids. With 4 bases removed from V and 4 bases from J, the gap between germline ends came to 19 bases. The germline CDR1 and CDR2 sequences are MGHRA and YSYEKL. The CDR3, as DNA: TGCGCCAGCAGCCCCCCCAGGAGCAGTCCAGGCACCGGGGAGCTGTTTTTT. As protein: CASSPPRSSPGTGELFF.

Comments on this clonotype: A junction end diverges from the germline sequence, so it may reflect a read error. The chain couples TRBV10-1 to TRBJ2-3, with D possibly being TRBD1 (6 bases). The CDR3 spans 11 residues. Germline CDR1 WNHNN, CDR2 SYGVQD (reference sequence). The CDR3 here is CTSRGGDTQYF. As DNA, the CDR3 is TGCACCAGCCGAGGGGGAGATACGCAGTATTTT.

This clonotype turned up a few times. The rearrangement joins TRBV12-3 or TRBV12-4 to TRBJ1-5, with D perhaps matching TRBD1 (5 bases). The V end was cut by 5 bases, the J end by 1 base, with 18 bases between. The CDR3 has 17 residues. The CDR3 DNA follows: TGTGCCAGCAGTGCCTTGGTGGGGCCGGGGAGCAATCAGCCCCAGCATTTT. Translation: CASSALVGPGSNQPQHF.

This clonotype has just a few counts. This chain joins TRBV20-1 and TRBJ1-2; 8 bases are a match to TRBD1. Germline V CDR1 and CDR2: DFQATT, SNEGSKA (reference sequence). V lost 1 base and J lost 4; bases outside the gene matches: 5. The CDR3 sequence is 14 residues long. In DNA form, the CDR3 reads TGCAGTGCTAGAGGACAGGGGATTATCTATGGCTACACCTTC. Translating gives CSARGQGIIYGYTF.

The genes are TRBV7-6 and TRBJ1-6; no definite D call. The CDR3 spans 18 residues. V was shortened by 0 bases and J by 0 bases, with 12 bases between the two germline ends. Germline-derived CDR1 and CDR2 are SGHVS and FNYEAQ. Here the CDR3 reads CASSLAHGKGSYNSPLHF. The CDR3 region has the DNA TGTGCCAGCAGCTTAGCGCACGGGAAGGGCTCCTATAATTCACCCCTCCACTTT.

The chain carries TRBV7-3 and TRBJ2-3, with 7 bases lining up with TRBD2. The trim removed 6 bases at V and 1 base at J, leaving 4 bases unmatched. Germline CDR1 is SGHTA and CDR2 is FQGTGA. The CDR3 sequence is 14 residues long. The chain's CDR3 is CASSQSGGTDTQYF. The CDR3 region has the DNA TGTGCCAGCAGTCAAAGCGGGGGCACAGATACGCAGTATTTT.

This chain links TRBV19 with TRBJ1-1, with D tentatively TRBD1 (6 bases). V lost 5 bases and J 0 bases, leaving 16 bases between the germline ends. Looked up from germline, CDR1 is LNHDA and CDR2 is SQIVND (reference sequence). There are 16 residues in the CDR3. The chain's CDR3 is CASSARQAPMNTEAFF. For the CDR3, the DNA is TGTGCCAGTAGTGCCAGACAGGCTCCCATGAACACTGAAGCTTTCTTT.

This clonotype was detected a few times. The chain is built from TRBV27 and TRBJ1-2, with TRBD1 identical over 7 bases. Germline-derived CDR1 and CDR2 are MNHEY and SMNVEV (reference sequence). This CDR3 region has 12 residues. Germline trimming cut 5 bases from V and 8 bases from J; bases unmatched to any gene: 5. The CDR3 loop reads CASSLRGQGYTF. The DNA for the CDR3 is TGTGCCAGCAGTCTAAGGGGACAGGGCTACACCTTC.

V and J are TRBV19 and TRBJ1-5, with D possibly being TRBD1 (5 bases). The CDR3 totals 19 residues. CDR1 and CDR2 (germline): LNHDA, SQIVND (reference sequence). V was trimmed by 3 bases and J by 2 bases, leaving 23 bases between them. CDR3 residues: CASSMNNFRRGRGNQPQHF. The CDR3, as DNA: TGTGCCAGTAGTATGAATAACTTTCGTCGGGGACGAGGCAATCAGCCCCAGCATTTT.

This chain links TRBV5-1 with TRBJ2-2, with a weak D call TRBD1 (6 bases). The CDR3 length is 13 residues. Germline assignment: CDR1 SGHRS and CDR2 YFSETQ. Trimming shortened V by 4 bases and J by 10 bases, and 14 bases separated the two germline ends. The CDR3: CASSLRQVKELFF. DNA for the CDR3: TGCGCCAGCAGCCTCAGACAGGTCAAGGAGCTGTTTTTT.

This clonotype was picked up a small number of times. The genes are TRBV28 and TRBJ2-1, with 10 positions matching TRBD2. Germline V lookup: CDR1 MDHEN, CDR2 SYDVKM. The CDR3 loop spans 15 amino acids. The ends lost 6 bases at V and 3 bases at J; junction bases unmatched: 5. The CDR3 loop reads CASSRSGGVYNEQFF. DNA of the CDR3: TGTGCCAGCAGCCGGAGCGGGGGGGTCTACAATGAGCAGTTCTTC.

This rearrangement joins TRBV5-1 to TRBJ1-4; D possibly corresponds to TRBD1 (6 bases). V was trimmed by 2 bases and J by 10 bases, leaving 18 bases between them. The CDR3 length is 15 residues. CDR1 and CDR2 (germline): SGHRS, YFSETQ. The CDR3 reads CASSLLTGLTGKLFF. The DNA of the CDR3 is TGCGCCAGCAGCTTACTGACAGGACTTACAGGAAAACTGTTTTTT.

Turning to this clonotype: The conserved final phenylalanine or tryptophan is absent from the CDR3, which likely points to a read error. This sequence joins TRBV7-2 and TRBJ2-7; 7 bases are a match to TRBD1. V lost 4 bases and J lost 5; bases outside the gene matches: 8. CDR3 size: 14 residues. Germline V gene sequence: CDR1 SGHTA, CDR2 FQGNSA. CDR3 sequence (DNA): TGTGCCAGCAGCTCCTTGGGACAGAAAGACGAGCAGTACGCC. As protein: CASSSLGQKDEQYA.

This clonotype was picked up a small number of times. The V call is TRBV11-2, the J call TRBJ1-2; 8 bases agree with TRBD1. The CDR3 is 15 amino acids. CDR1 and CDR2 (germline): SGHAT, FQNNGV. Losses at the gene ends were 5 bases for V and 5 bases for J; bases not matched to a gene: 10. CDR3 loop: CASSGRTGIEYGYTF. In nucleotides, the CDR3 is TGTGCCAGCAGCGGCCGGACAGGGATAGAGTATGGCTACACCTTC.

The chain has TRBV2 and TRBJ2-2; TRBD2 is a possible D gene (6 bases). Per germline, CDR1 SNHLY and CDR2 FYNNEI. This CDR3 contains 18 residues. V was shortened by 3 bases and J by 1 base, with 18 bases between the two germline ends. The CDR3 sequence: CASSDFLGPGENTGELFF. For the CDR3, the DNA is TGTGCCAGCAGTGATTTCCTGGGGCCGGGGGAGAACACCGGGGAGCTGTTTTTT.

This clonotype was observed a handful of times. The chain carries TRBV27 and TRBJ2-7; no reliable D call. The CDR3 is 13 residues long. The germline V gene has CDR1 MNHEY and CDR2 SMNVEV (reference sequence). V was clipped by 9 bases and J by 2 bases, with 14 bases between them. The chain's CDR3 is CASARSSTYEQYF. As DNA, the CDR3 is TGTGCCAGTGCCCGGTCATCTACCTACGAGCAGTACTTC.

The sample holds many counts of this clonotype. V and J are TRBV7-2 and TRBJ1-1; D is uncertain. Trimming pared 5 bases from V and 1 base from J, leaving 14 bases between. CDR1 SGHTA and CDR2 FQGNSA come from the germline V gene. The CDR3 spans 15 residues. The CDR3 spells CASSPKRAPNTEAFF. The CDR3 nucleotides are TGTGCCAGCAGCCCAAAGAGGGCTCCGAACACTGAAGCTTTCTTT.

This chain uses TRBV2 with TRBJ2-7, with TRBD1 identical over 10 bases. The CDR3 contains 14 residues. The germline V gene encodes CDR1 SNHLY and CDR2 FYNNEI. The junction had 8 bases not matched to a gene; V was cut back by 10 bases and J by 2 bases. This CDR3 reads CATEDRGSTYEQYF. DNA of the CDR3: TGTGCCACCGAGGACAGGGGGAGTACCTACGAGCAGTACTTC.

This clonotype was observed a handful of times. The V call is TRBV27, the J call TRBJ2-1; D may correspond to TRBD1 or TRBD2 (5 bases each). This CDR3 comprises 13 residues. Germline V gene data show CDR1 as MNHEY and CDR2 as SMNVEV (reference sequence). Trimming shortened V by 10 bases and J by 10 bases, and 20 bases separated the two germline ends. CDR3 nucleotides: TGTGCCACATCTCGGCGAGGGGTTAGGGAGCAGTTCTTC. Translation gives CATSRRGVREQFF.

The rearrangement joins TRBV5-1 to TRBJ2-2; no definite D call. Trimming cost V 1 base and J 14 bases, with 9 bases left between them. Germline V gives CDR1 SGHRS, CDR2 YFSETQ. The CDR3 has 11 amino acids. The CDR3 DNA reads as TGCGCCAGCAGCTTGAGCACGAGACTGTTTTTT. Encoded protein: CASSLSTRLFF.

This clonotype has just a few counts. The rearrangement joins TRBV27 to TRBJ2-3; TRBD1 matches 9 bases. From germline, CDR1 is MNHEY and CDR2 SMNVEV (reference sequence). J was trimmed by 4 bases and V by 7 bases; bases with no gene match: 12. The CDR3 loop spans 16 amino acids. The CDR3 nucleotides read TGTGCCAGCACCTCCCGGACAGGGGCGGTAGCAGATACGCAGTATTTT. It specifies CASTSRTGAVADTQYF.

In DNA, the CDR3 is TGTGCCAGCAGCCAGACCGGGCCACCTCGGGACGAGCAGTACTTC. It codes for CASSQTGPPRDEQYF. The chain couples TRBV7-9 to TRBJ2-7; D is ambiguous. Germline loops: CDR1 SEHNR, CDR2 FQNEAQ (reference sequence). This CDR3 contains 15 residues. V dropped 5 bases and J dropped 5 bases, with 19 bases sitting between them.

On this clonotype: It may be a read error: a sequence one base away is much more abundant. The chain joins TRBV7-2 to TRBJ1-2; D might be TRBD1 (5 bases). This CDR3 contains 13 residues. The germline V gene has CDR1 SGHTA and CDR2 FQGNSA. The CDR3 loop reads CVSNLGDGLGYTF. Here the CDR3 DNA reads TGTGTCAGCAACTTAGGGGACGGTTTGGGCTACACCTTC.

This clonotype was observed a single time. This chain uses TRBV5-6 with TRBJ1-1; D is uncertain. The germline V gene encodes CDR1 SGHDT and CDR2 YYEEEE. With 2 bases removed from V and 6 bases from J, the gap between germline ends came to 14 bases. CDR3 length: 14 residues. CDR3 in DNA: TGTGCCAGCAGCTTTCGTTTTTCGAGGGCTGAAGCTTTCTTT. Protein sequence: CASSFRFSRAEAFF.